A single sample is the source of the 30 T cell receptor beta chains below, sequenced in a study of STAT5B mutations in CD4+ large granular lymphocyte leukemia. Libraries were prepared by immunoSEQ multiplex PCR; TCRdb keeps only in-frame clonotypes and omits some of them. The table records some 38,000 clones, around 85% of them present only once. Source material: CD4+ T cells from blood buffy coats. These receptors all stem from a human donor in good health.

The chain uses TRBV7-6 and TRBJ2-1, with TRBD2 matching 8 bases. The junction had 11 bases not matched to a gene; V was cut back by 5 bases and J by 8 bases. This CDR3 is 15 amino acids long. Germline V CDR1 and CDR2: SGHVS, FNYEAQ. This CDR3 reads CASSPGGLGFDEQFF. DNA of the CDR3: TGTGCCAGCAGCCCTGGGGGACTAGGTTTCGATGAGCAGTTCTTC.

CDR3 DNA: TGCGCCAGCAGCTTTGAGGGAACGACTGAAGCTTTCTTT. Translation gives CASSFEGTTEAFF. This chain links TRBV5-1 with TRBJ1-1; unclear D gene. The ends were cut back, 2 bases at V and 5 bases at J, with 10 bases in the middle. Germline CDR1 is SGHRS and CDR2 is YFSETQ. This CDR3 has 13 residues. Looking up the rest from reference TRBV5-1 and TRBJ1-1 gives the full variable domain: KAGVTQTPRYLIKTRGQQVTLSCSPISGHRSVSWYQQTPGQGLQFLFEYFSETQRNKGNFPGRFSGRQFSNSRSEMNVSTLELGDSALYLCASSFEGTTEAFFGQGTRLTVV.

This chain uses TRBV6-5 with TRBJ2-2, with TRBD1 identical over 7 bases. V shed 8 bases, J shed 4 bases, and the junction held 10 bases outside the gene matches. This CDR3 is built from 15 residues. CDR1 is MNHEY, CDR2 SVGAGI, per germline. The CDR3 sequence: CASSIRGFLTGELFF. The CDR3 DNA reads TGTGCCAGCTCAATCAGGGGGTTCCTCACCGGGGAGCTGTTTTTT.

Note on this clone: The same CDR3 arises from other DNA sequences in this sample as well. The J gene is TRBJ1-1, the V gene TRBV6-5; 8 bases line up with TRBD1. The V and J ends lost 5 bases and 0 bases, in that order; junction bases with no gene match: 2. The germline gives CDR1 MNHEY, CDR2 SVGAGI. The CDR3 extends over 14 amino acids. The CDR3 reads CASSLDRVNTEAFF. The CDR3 DNA reads as TGTGCCAGCAGTCTGGACAGGGTGAACACTGAAGCTTTCTTT.

The rearrangement links TRBV4-2 to TRBJ1-3; D gene uncertain. This CDR3 region has 15 residues. V dropped 3 bases and J dropped 4 bases, with 13 bases sitting between them. The germline CDR1 and CDR2 sequences are LGHNA and YNFKEQ. In nucleotides, the CDR3 is TGTGCCAGCAGCCAGGAGGGCCGGTCCGGAAACACCATATATTTT. Translating gives CASSQEGRSGNTIYF.

The chain couples TRBV6-4 to TRBJ1-6; D call uncertain. This CDR3 has 14 residues. V shed 5 bases and J shed 7 bases, with 12 bases lying between them. Germline CDR1 MRHNA, CDR2 SNTAGT. CDR3 amino acids: CASSLAGANSPLHF. The CDR3 DNA reads as TGTGCCAGCAGTTTAGCGGGCGCCAATTCACCCCTCCACTTT.

V is TRBV6-5 and J is TRBJ1-1; D possibly corresponds to TRBD1 (6 bases). Germline V gene sequence: CDR1 MNHEY, CDR2 SVGAGI. Trimming removed 2 bases at V and 2 bases at J, with 12 bases between. CDR3 length equals 15 residues. CDR3 bases: TGTGCCAGCAGTTACGGGAGGGGGGTAAACACTGAAGCTTTCTTT. It is translated as CASSYGRGVNTEAFF.

Here the CDR3 reads CAISEPKGRMNEKLFF. The DNA of the CDR3 is TGTGCCATCAGTGAGCCGAAAGGGAGAATGAATGAAAAACTGTTTTTT. The chain combines TRBV10-3 with TRBJ1-4, with unresolved D. V was clipped by 2 bases and J by 5 bases, with 15 bases between them. CDR1 and CDR2 (germline): ENHRY, SYGVKD. The CDR3 runs 16 residues.

The chain uses TRBV6-6 and TRBJ2-2; 10 nucleotides align to TRBD1. CDR3 length: 14 residues. The ends lost 6 bases at V and 3 bases at J; junction bases unmatched: 1. In germline, CDR1 is MNHNY, CDR2 SVGAGI (reference sequence). CDR3 bases: TGTGCCAGCAGGGGACAGGGGTACACCGGGGAGCTGTTTTTT. It yields the protein CASRGQGYTGELFF.

The chain links TRBV7-9 to TRBJ1-1; D is ambiguous. This CDR3 is 13 amino acids long. The V end was cut by 1 base, the J end by 8 bases, with 11 bases between. Germline V gene lookup returns CDR1 SEHNR and CDR2 FQNEAQ (reference sequence). This CDR3 reads CASSLGSGGEAFF. The DNA of the CDR3 is TGTGCCAGCAGCTTAGGTTCGGGAGGCGAAGCTTTCTTT.

This rearrangement joins TRBV6-5 to TRBJ1-4, with 9 nucleotides matching TRBD1. V lost 6 bases and J lost 3; bases outside the gene matches: 2. Germline V gene sequence: CDR1 MNHEY, CDR2 SVGAGI. The CDR3 runs 14 residues. CDR3 residues: CASRRDRANEKLFF. DNA of the CDR3: TGTGCCAGCAGACGGGACAGGGCTAATGAAAAACTGTTTTTT.

The rearrangement uses TRBV6-5 and TRBJ2-2; 8 positions match TRBD1. V lost 0 bases and J lost 6; bases outside the gene matches: 3. This CDR3 is built from 15 residues. The germline V gene has CDR1 MNHEY and CDR2 SVGAGI. CDR3 loop: CASSYSQGVSGELFF. The CDR3 nucleotides are TGTGCCAGCAGTTACTCACAGGGGGTGTCCGGGGAGCTGTTTTTT.

This clone is a singleton in its sample. The chain combines TRBV2 with TRBJ2-5, with 9 bases fitting TRBD1. Germline CDR1 SNHLY, CDR2 FYNNEI. The CDR3 has 15 residues. V gave up 5 bases and J gave up 0 bases; unmatched junction bases: 4. In DNA, the CDR3 is TGTGCCAGCAGTCCCGACAGGGGGGACCAAGAGACCCAGTACTTC. Encoded protein: CASSPDRGDQETQYF.

The chain links TRBV7-8 to TRBJ2-7; D unclear. The CDR3 totals 16 residues. Trimming cost V 2 bases and J 1 base, with 15 bases left between them. Germline V CDR1 and CDR2: SGHVS, FQNEAQ. The CDR3 nucleotides are TGTGCCAGCAGCTTAAGTCGGCTGACAAAGTCCTACGAGCAGTACTTC. This translates into CASSLSRLTKSYEQYF.

Here the CDR3 reads CASTQVNVGTEAFF. In DNA form, the CDR3 reads TGTGCCAGTACCCAGGTTAATGTCGGCACTGAAGCTTTCTTT. The rearrangement uses TRBV19 and TRBJ1-1, with unresolved D. Germline V gives CDR1 LNHDA, CDR2 SQIVND (reference sequence). The CDR3 is made up of 14 amino acids. Trimming took 7 bases from V and 4 from J, leaving 16 bases between them. Full variable domain (outside the CDR3, taken from reference TRBV19 and TRBJ1-1): DGGITQSPKYLFRKEGQNVTLSCEQNLNHDAMYWYRQDPGQGLRLIYYSQIVNDFQKGDIAEGYSVSREKKESFPLTVTSAQKNPTAFYLCASTQVNVGTEAFFGQGTRLTVV.

The rearrangement joins TRBV19 to TRBJ1-4, with D possibly being TRBD1 (6 bases). This CDR3 has 14 amino acids. Germline V gene lookup returns CDR1 LNHDA and CDR2 SQIVND (reference sequence). Trimming stripped 4 bases from V and 7 bases from J, with 13 bases between. Here the CDR3 reads CASSTQGSSEKLFF. The CDR3 DNA reads as TGTGCCAGTAGTACTCAGGGGAGCTCTGAAAAACTGTTTTTT.

V usage is TRBV28 and J usage is TRBJ2-1; the match to TRBD2 covers 11 bases. CDR1 and CDR2 from the germline V gene are MDHEN and SYDVKM. The V and J ends lost 7 bases and 6 bases, in that order; junction bases with no gene match: 5. The CDR3 extends over 14 amino acids. The CDR3 nucleotides are TGTGCCAGCACGAGACTAGCGGGGAGCAATGAGCAGTTCTTC. Translating it yields CASTRLAGSNEQFF.

V gene TRBV29-1 combines with J gene TRBJ2-3; 7 positions agree with TRBD1. The CDR3 spans 13 residues. Trimming cost V 6 bases and J 6 bases; bases outside gene matches: 9. Germline CDR1 and CDR2: SQVTM and ANQGSEA. The CDR3 region is CSVGTASVDTQYF. Here the CDR3 DNA reads TGCAGCGTCGGGACAGCGAGTGTTGATACGCAGTATTTT.

The genes are TRBV5-1 and TRBJ2-7; 9 bases are shared with TRBD1. The CDR3 consists of 14 residues. The J segment lost 4 bases and the V segment lost 3 bases, leaving 5 bases of the junction unmatched. Germline V gene lookup returns CDR1 SGHRS and CDR2 YFSETQ. CDR3 sequence reads: CASSSGTGRYEQYF. As DNA, the CDR3 is TGCGCCAGCAGCTCCGGGACAGGGAGATACGAGCAGTACTTC.

J is TRBJ2-7 and V is TRBV11-2; D is uncertain. Trimming removed 0 bases at V and 2 bases at J, with 11 bases between. The CDR3 totals 15 residues. The germline gives CDR1 SGHAT, CDR2 FQNNGV. CDR3 sequence (DNA): TGTGCCAGCAGCTTAGAGTCAGCGACAACCTACGAGCAGTACTTC. Encoded protein: CASSLESATTYEQYF.

This clone has just a few counts. This chain joins TRBV6-5 and TRBJ1-4; D unresolved. This CDR3 has 15 residues. Trimming removed 3 bases at V and 3 bases at J, with 11 bases between. CDR1 is MNHEY and CDR2 is SVGAGI in the germline V gene. This chain's CDR3 is CASSYSPRSNEKLFF. The CDR3 DNA is TGTGCCAGCAGTTATAGTCCCCGGTCTAATGAAAAACTGTTTTTT.

The chain employs TRBV5-1 and TRBJ2-3; weak D call: TRBD2 (6 bases). Trimming shortened V by 0 bases and J by 2 bases, and 7 bases separated the two germline ends. Germline CDR1 SGHRS, CDR2 YFSETQ. This CDR3 has 14 amino acids. As DNA, the CDR3 is TGCGCCAGCAGCTTGGGGACTAACACAGATACGCAGTATTTT. It translates to CASSLGTNTDTQYF.

The chain links TRBV7-8 to TRBJ2-1; unclear D gene. Germline lookup yields CDR1 SGHVS and CDR2 FQNEAQ. Trimming took 1 base from V and 9 from J, leaving 7 bases between them. The CDR3 extends over 12 amino acids. In nucleotides, the CDR3 is TGTGCCAGCAGCTTAGTAGGTATTGAGCAGTTCTTC. Amino acids: CASSLVGIEQFF.

The rearrangement uses TRBV19 and TRBJ2-7; D might be TRBD1 (6 bases). The germline V gene encodes CDR1 LNHDA and CDR2 SQIVND (reference sequence). This CDR3 is built from 16 residues. V was trimmed by 5 bases and J by 0 bases, leaving 17 bases between them. The CDR3 region is CASSPGHLTSSYEQYF. DNA for the CDR3: TGTGCCAGTAGTCCGGGACACCTCACGAGCTCCTACGAGCAGTACTTC.

This clone was seen a single time. The J gene is TRBJ1-1, the V gene TRBV11-3; 9 nucleotides line up with TRBD1. The CDR3 runs 15 residues. Per the germline V gene, CDR1 is SGHNT and CDR2 is YENEEA. After removal of 4 bases from V and 2 bases from J, the junction contained 5 bases not matched to a gene. The CDR3 loop is CASSYTGGINTEAFF. DNA of the CDR3: TGTGCCAGCAGCTATACAGGGGGCATCAACACTGAAGCTTTCTTT.

The sample holds one count of this clone. The chain employs TRBV6-5 and TRBJ2-3; 8 bases fit TRBD1. Germline values: CDR1 MNHEY, CDR2 SVGAGI. The CDR3 loop spans 15 amino acids. J lost 4 bases, V lost 6 bases, and 9 bases had no gene match. CDR3 in DNA: TGTGCCAGCAGAGTGACAGGGGCTGGTTCAGATACGCAGTATTTT. Its translation: CASRVTGAGSDTQYF.

The chain carries TRBV11-3 and TRBJ2-1; D might be TRBD2 (5 bases). The V and J ends lost 4 bases and 2 bases respectively, with 12 bases between them. This CDR3 spans 15 amino acids. The germline V gene has CDR1 SGHNT and CDR2 YENEEA. The CDR3 DNA sequence: TGTGCCAGCAGCTATATAGCGACTACCTACAATGAGCAGTTCTTC. It translates to CASSYIATTYNEQFF.

The rearrangement uses TRBV19 and TRBJ1-4, with TRBD1 matching 7 bases. The V gene end was trimmed by 6 bases and the J gene end by 8 bases; junction bases not matched to a gene: 9. The germline gives CDR1 LNHDA, CDR2 SQIVND (reference sequence). This CDR3 has 14 residues. Here the CDR3 DNA reads TGTGCCAGTAGCCGACAGGGAGGAGAGGAAAAACTGTTTTTT. Translated, it gives CASSRQGGEEKLFF.

The genes are TRBV15 and TRBJ2-1, with 10 bases aligning to TRBD2. Germline values: CDR1 LNHNV, CDR2 YYDKDF (reference sequence). The CDR3 is 20 residues long. Trimming cost V 0 bases and J 5 bases; bases outside gene matches: 16. This chain's CDR3 is CATSRDGKSPTSGTNNEQFF. CDR3 DNA sequence: TGTGCCACCAGCAGAGATGGCAAAAGCCCAACTAGCGGGACAAACAATGAGCAGTTCTTC.

This sequence joins TRBV30 and TRBJ1-4; D call uncertain. CDR3 length equals 13 residues. V was cut by 0 bases and J by 4 bases, with 6 bases left in between. Germline CDR1 GTSNPN, CDR2 SVGIG (reference sequence). CDR3 DNA sequence: TGTGCCTGGAGTGTGCAGCGTAATGAAAAACTGTTTTTT. This encodes CAWSVQRNEKLFF.